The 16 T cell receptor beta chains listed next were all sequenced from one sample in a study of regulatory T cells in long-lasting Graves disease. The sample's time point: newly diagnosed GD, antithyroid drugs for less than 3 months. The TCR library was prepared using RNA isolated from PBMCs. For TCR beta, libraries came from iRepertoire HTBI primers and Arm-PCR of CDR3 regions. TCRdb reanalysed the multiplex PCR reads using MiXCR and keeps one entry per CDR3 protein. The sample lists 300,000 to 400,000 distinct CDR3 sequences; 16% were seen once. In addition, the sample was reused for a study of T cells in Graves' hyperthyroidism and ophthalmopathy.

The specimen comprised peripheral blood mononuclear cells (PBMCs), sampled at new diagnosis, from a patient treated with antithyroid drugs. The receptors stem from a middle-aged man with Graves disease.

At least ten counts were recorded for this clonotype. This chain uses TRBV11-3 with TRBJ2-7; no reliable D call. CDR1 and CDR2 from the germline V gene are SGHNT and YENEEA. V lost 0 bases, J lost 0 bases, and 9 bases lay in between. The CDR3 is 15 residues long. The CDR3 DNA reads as TGTGCCAGCAGCTTAGAAGGTACATCCTCCTACGAGCAGTACTTC. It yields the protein CASSLEGTSSYEQYF.

This CDR3 is CASSYRQGNQPQHF. The CDR3 DNA reads TGTGCCAGCAGCTACAGACAGGGGAATCAGCCCCAGCATTTT. V gene TRBV7-2 combines with J gene TRBJ1-5, with 8 bases identical to TRBD1. The J segment lost 4 bases and the V segment lost 4 bases, leaving 3 bases of the junction unmatched. The CDR3 is 14 residues long. CDR1 and CDR2 (germline): SGHTA, FQGNSA.

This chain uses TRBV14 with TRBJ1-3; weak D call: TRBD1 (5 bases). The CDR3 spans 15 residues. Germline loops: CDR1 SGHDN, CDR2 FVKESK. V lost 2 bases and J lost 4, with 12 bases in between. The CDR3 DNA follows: TGTGCCAGCAGCCAATGGGGGAAATCAGGAAACACCATATATTTT. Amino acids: CASSQWGKSGNTIYF. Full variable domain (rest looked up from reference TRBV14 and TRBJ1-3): EAGVTQFPSHSVIEKGQTVTLRCDPISGHDNLYWYRRVMGKEIKFLLHFVKESKQDESGMPNNRFLAERTGGTYSTLKVQPAELEDSGVYFCASSQWGKSGNTIYFGEGSWLTVV.

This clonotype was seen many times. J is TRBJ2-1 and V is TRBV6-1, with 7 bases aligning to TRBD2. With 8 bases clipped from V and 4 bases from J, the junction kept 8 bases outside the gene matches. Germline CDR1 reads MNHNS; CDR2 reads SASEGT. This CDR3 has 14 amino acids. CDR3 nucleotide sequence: TGTGCCAGCTGGGAGATAGCGGGTTACAATGAGCAGTTCTTC. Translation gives CASWEIAGYNEQFF.

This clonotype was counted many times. The CDR3 region is CASSYVGAGGPRTDTQYF. The DNA of the CDR3 is TGTGCCAGCAGTTATGTCGGGGCGGGGGGGCCACGCACAGATACGCAGTATTTT. The chain is built from TRBV27 and TRBJ2-3; 9 bases agree with TRBD2. This CDR3 is built from 18 residues. Germline CDR1 is MNHEY and CDR2 is SMNVEV (reference sequence). V shed 4 bases and J 1 base; nucleotides not matched to a gene: 12.

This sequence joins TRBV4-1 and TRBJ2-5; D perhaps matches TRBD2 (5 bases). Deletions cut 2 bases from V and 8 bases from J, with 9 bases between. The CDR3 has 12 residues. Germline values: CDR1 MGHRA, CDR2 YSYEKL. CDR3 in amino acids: CASSQPRETQYF. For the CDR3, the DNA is TGCGCCAGCAGCCAACCCCGGGAAACCCAGTACTTC.

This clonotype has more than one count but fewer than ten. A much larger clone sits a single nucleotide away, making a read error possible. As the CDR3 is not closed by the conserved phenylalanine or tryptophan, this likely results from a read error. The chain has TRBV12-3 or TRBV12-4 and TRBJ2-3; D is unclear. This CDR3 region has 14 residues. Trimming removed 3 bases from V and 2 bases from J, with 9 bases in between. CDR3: CASSFLGNTDTQYL. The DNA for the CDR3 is TGTGCCAGCAGTTTTCTAGGAAACACAGATACGCAGTATCTT.

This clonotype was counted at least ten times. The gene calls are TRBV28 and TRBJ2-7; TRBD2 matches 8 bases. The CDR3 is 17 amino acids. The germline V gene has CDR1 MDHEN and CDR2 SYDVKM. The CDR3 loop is CASQELAGLGYSYEQYF. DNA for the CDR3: TGTGCAAGCCAGGAGTTAGCGGGGCTGGGGTATTCCTACGAGCAGTACTTC.

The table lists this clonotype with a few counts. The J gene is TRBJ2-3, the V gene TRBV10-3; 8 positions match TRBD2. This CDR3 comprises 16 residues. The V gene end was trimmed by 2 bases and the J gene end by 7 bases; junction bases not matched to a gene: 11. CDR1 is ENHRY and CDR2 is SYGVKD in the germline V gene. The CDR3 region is CAISEEERGGRNTQYF. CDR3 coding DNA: TGTGCCATCAGTGAGGAGGAACGGGGGGGCCGTAATACGCAGTATTTT.

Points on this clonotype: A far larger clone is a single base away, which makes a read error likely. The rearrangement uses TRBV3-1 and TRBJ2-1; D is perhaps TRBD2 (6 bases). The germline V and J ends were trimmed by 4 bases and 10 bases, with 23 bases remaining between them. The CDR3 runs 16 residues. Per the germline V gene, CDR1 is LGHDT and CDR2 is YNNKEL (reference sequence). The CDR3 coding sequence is TGTGCCAGCAGCCTCCTATCCATGGGACTGATCTACGAGCAGTTCTTC. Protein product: CASSLLSMGLIYEQFF.

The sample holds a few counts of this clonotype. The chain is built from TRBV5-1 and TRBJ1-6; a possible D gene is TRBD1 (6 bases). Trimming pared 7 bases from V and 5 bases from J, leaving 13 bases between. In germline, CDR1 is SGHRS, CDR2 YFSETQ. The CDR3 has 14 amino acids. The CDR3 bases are TGCGCCAGCCAAGACAGGACCCATAATTCACCCCTCCACTTT. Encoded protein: CASQDRTHNSPLHF. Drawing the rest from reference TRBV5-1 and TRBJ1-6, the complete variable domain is KAGVTQTPRYLIKTRGQQVTLSCSPISGHRSVSWYQQTPGQGLQFLFEYFSETQRNKGNFPGRFSGRQFSNSRSEMNVSTLELGDSALYLCASQDRTHNSPLHFGNGTRLTVT.

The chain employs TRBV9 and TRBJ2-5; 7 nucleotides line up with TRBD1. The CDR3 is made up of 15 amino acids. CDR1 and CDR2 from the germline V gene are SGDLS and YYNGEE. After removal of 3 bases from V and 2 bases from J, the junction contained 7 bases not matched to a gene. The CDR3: CASSASGTAQETQYF. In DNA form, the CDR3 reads TGTGCCAGCAGCGCCTCCGGGACAGCTCAAGAGACCCAGTACTTC.

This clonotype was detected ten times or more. The CDR3 spells CAWSPRGGNQPQHF. The CDR3 DNA is TGTGCCTGGAGCCCTAGGGGCGGCAATCAGCCCCAGCATTTT. The chain carries TRBV30 and TRBJ1-5, with D maybe TRBD1 (5 bases). This CDR3 is 14 amino acids long. V dropped 3 bases and J dropped 2 bases, with 11 bases sitting between them. CDR1 is GTSNPN and CDR2 is SVGIG in the germline V gene (reference sequence).

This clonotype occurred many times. DNA of the CDR3: TGTGCCAGCAGTTTTACCGGGGGTAGTCAGCCCCAGCATTTT. It yields the protein CASSFTGGSQPQHF. V gene TRBV27 combines with J gene TRBJ1-5; perhaps TRBD1 as D (5 bases). Germline CDR1 MNHEY, CDR2 SMNVEV (reference sequence). The CDR3 contains 14 residues. V was cut by 3 bases and J by 6 bases, with 12 bases left in between.

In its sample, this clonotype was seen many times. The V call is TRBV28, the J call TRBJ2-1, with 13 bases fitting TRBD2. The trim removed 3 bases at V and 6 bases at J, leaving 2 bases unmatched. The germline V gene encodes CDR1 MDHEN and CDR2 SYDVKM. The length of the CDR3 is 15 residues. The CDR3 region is CASSLGTSGINEQFF. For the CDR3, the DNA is TGTGCCAGCAGTTTGGGGACTAGCGGGATCAATGAGCAGTTCTTC.

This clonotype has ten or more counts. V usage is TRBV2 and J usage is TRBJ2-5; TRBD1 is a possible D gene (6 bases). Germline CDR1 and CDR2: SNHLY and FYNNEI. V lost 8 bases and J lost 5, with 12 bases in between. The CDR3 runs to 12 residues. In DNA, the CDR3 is TGTGCCAGCGACCGGGACAAGGAGACCCAGTACTTC. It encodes CASDRDKETQYF.